The TCR beta chain described here comes from a study of blood T cell repertoires in COVID-19. Study summary: Samples of COVID-19 (acute and convalescent) were obtained from the United States, Italy and Spain.

The germline V gene encodes CDR1 SGHKS and CDR2 YYEKEE (reference sequence). The junction had 7 bases not matched to a gene; V was cut back by 2 bases and J by 4 bases. The CDR3 is 15 amino acids. What the recovered Cohort 3 donors had was two negative PCRs, clearance, or symptom resolution. Clones were read by immunoSEQ multiplex PCR, and TCRdb kept only the in-frame ones, dropping some. Of some 330,000 clones in the sample, about nine tenths were seen once. This clone was counted once. Sequencing input: PBMCs or T cells enriched from blood (not recorded which). This chain joins TRBV5-5 and TRBJ2-5, with TRBD1 matching over 8 bases. The sequence was collected from a young man who had recovered from COVID-19. CDR3 protein: CASSFTGQVRETQYF. The CDR3 DNA reads TGTGCCAGCAGCTTCACGGGACAGGTGCGAGAGACCCAGTACTTC.